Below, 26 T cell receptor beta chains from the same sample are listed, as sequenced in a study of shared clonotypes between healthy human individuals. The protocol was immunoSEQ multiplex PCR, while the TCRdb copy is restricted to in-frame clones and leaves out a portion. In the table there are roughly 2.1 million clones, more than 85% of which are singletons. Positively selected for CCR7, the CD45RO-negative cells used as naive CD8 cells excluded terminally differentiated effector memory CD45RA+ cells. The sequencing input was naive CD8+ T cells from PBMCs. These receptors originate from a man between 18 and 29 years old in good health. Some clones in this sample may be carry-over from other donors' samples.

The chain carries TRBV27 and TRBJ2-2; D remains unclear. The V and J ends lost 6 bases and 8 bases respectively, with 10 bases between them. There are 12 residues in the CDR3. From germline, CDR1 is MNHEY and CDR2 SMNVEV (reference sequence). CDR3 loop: CASSAQTGELFF. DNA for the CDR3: TGTGCCAGCAGCGCCCAAACGGGGGAGCTGTTTTTT.

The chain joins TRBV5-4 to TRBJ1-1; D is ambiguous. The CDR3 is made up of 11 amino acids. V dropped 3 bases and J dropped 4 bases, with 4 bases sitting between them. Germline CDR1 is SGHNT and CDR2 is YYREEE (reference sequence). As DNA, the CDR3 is TGTGCCAGCAGCTCTTCCACTGAAGCTTTCTTT. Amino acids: CASSSSTEAFF.

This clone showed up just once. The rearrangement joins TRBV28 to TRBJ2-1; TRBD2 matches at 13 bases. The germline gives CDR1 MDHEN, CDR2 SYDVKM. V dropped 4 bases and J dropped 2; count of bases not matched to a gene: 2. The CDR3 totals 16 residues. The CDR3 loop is CASSSGLAGTYNEQFF. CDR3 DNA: TGTGCCAGCAGTTCGGGACTAGCGGGAACCTACAATGAGCAGTTCTTC.

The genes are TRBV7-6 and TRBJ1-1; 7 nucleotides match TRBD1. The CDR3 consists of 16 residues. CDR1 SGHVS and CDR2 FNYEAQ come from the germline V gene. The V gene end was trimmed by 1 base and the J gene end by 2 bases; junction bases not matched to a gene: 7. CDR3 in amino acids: CASSLGGGWGNTEAFF. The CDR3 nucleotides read TGTGCCAGCAGCTTAGGAGGGGGCTGGGGAAACACTGAAGCTTTCTTT.

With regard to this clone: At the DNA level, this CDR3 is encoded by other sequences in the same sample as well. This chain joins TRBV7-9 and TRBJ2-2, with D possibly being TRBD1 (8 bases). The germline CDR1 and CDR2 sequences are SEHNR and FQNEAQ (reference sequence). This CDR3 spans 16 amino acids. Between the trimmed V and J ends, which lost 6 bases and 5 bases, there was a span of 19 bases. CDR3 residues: CASSSVGQGGTGELFF. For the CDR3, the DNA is TGTGCCAGCAGTTCTGTCGGACAGGGAGGGACCGGGGAGCTGTTTTTT.

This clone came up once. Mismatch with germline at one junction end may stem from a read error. The CDR3 DNA is TGCAGCGTGGAAGACAGGGGCCTGGACAATGAGCAGTTCTTC. This encodes CSVEDRGLDNEQFF. This chain connects TRBV29-1 to TRBJ2-1; TRBD1 matches 8 bases. Looked up from germline, CDR1 is SQVTM and CDR2 is ANQGSEA. CDR3 size: 14 residues.

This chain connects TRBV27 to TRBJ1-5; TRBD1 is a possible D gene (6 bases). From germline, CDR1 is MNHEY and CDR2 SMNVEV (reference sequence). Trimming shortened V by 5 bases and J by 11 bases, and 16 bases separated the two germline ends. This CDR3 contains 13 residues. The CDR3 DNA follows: TGTGCCAGCAGTCAAGGGGGGACTCGGTCCCAGCATTTT. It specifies CASSQGGTRSQHF.

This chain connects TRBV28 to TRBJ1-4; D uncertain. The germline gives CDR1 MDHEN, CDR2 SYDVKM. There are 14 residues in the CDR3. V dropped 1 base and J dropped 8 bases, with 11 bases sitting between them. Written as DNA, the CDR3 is TGTGCCAGCAGTTTATCGGGGTTGAGCGAAAAACTGTTTTTT. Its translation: CASSLSGLSEKLFF.

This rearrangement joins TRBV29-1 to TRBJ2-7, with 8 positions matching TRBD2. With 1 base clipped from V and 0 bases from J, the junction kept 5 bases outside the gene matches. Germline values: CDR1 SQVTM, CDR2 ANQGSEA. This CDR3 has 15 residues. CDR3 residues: CSVEGVAGSSYEQYF. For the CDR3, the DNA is TGCAGCGTTGAAGGGGTAGCGGGATCCTCCTACGAGCAGTACTTC.

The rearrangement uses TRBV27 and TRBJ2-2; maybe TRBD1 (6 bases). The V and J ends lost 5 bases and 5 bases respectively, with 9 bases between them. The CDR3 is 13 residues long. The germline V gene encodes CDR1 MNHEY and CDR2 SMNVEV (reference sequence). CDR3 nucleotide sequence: TGTGCCAGCAGTGGGCAGGGGACCGGGGAGCTGTTTTTT. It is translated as CASSGQGTGELFF.

CDR3 DNA: TGCGCCAGTTTAGAAACTGGTGGCGCTGAAGCTTTCTTT. Amino acids: CASLETGGAEAFF. The V call is TRBV5-1, the J call TRBJ1-1; no reliable D call. This CDR3 region has 13 residues. V was clipped by 8 bases and J by 6 bases, with 17 bases between them. Germline V gene sequence: CDR1 SGHRS, CDR2 YFSETQ.

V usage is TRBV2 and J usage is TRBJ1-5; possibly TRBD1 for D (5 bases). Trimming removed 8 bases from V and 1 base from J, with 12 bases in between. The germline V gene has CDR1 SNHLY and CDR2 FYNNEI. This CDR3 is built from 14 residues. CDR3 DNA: TGTGCCAGCTCTCCGGGACCGAGCAATCAGCCCCAGCATTTT. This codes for CASSPGPSNQPQHF.

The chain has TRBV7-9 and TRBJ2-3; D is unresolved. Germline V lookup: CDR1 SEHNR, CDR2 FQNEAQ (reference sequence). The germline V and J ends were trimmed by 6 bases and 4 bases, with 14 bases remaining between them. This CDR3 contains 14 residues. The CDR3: CASSHPVGADTQYF. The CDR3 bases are TGTGCCAGCAGTCACCCCGTTGGGGCAGATACGCAGTATTTT.

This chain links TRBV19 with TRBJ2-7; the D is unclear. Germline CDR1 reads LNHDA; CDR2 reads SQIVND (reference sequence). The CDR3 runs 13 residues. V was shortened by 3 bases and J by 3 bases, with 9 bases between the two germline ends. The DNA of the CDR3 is TGTGCCAGTAGTATCTTCTTGGGCTACGAGCAGTACTTC. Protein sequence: CASSIFLGYEQYF.

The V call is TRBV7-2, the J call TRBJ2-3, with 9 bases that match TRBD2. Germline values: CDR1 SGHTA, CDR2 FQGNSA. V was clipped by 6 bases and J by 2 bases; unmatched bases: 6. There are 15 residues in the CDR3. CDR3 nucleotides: TGTGCCAGCAGTCCTAGCGGGAATCCCACAGATACGCAGTATTTT. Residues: CASSPSGNPTDTQYF.

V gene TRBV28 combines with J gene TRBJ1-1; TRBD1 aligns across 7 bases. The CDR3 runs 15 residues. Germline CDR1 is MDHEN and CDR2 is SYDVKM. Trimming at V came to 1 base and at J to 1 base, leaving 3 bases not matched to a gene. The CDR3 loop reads CASSLFGTENTEAFF. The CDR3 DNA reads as TGTGCCAGCAGTTTATTTGGGACAGAGAACACTGAAGCTTTCTTT. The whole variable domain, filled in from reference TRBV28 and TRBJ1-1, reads DVKVTQSSRYLVKRTGEKVFLECVQDMDHENMFWYRQDPGLGLRLIYFSYDVKMKEKGDIPEGYSVSREKKERFSLILESASTNQTSMYLCASSLFGTENTEAFFGQGTRLTVV.

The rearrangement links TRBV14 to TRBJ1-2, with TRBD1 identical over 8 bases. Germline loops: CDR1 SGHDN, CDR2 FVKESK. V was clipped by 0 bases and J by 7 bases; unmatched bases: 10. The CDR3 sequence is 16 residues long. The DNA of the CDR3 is TGTGCCAGCAGCCAAGAGCCCTCAGGGGGCGAGGGTGGCTACACCTTC. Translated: CASSQEPSGGEGGYTF. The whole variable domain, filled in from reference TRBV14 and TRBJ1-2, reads EAGVTQFPSHSVIEKGQTVTLRCDPISGHDNLYWYRRVMGKEIKFLLHFVKESKQDESGMPNNRFLAERTGGTYSTLKVQPAELEDSGVYFCASSQEPSGGEGGYTFGSGTRLTVV.

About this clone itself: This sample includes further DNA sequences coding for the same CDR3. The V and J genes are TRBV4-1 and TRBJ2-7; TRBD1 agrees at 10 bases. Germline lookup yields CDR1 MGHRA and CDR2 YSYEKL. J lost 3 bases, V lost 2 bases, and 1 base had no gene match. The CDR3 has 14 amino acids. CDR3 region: CASSQRDRGYEQYF. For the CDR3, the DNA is TGCGCCAGCAGCCAACGGGACAGGGGCTACGAGCAGTACTTC.

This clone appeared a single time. The CDR3 DNA sequence: TGTGCCAGCAGTTCCCCAACCCTGTCGCCAGGCTCCTACGAGCAGTACTTC. Translating gives CASSSPTLSPGSYEQYF. The chain uses TRBV28 and TRBJ2-7; no clear D. This CDR3 is built from 17 residues. Germline V gene sequence: CDR1 MDHEN, CDR2 SYDVKM. The V end lost 4 bases, the J end lost 0 bases, and 19 bases lay between the germline ends.

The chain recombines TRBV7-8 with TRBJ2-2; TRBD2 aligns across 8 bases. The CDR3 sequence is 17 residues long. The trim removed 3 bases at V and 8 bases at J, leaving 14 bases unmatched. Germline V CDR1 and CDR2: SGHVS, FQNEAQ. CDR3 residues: CASSLGYSGMIWGELFF. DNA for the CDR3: TGTGCCAGCAGCTTGGGGTATAGCGGGATGATCTGGGGGGAGCTGTTTTTT.

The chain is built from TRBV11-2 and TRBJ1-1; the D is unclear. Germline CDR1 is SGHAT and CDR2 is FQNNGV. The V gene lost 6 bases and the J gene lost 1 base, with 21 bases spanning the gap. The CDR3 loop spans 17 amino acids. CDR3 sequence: CASRAYSITSGNTEAFF. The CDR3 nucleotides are TGTGCCAGCAGAGCTTATTCGATTACTTCCGGGAACACTGAAGCTTTCTTT.

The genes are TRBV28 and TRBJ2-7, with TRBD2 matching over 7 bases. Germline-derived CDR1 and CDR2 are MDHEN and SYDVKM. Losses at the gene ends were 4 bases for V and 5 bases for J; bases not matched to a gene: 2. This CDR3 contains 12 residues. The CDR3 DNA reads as TGTGCCAGCAGTTGGGGGGGGAACGAGCAGTACTTC. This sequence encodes CASSWGGNEQYF.

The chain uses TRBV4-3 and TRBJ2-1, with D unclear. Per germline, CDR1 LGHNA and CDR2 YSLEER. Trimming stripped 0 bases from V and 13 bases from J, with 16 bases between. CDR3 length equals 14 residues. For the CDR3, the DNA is TGCGCCAGCAGCCAAGAGGTTTTTGGGCGGCATCAGTTCTTC. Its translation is CASSQEVFGRHQFF.

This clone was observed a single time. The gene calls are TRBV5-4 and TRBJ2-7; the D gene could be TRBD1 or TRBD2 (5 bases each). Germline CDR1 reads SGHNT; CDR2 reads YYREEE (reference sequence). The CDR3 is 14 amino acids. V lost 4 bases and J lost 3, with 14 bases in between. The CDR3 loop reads CASSHRDGGYEQYF. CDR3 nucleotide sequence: TGTGCCAGCAGCCACCGGGACGGTGGCTACGAGCAGTACTTC.

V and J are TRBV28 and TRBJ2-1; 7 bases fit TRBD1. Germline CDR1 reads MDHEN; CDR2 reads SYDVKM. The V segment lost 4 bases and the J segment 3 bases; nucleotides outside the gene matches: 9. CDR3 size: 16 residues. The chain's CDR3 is CASSSVSGQNYNEQFF. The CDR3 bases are TGTGCCAGCAGTTCCGTTTCGGGACAGAACTACAATGAGCAGTTCTTC.

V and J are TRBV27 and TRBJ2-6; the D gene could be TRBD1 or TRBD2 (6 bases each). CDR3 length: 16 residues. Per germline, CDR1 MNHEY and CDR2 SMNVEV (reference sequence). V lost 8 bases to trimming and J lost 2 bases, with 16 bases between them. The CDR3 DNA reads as TGTGCCAGCGGGGGGCAGGGAATAACTGGGGCCAACGTCCTGACTTTC. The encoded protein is CASGGQGITGANVLTF.